This T cell receptor beta chain appears in the sequencing data of a study of spatial heterogeneity in lung cancer (dated by TCRdb to 2018 to 2020). Background on the whole study: Beta-chain transcripts were consistently detected in greater numbers than alpha-chain transcripts, which likely reflected higher beta-chain transcript abundance. A strong correlation was found between TCR transcript counts in tumor regions and a T cell transcriptional module score from matched bulk RNA-seq. In the raw uncorrected reads, each unique combination of TCR and UMI appeared more than ten times on average. In non-small cell lung cancer, the study quantitatively compared TCR alpha and beta repertoires across several tumor regions, matched nontumor lung, and blood. TCR repertoire features were related to nonsynonymous mutation counts determined by whole-exome sequencing of tumor tissue. At surgery, both alpha and beta chains were TCR-sequenced in more than 200 tumor regions, approximately 64 matched nontumor lung samples and some 60 PBMC samples. The research as a whole found: The tumor nonsynonymous mutation count correlated with the number of expanded alpha and beta TCRs within the tumor. Confirming at a functional level the hypothesis that regional TCRs recognize regional mutations was considered to require additional single-cell paired TCR alpha and beta sequencing. The count of ubiquitous expanded TCRs correlated with the count of ubiquitous nonsynonymous mutations, and the count of regional expanded TCRs correlated with the count of regional nonsynonymous mutations. TCR-seq coverage of tumor T cells was estimated to be only approximately 7.3% for alpha chains and more than 11% for beta chains.

This clonotype has ten or more counts. Its antigen specificity is not known. No base qualities exist here, and no much larger clone lies one base off it. Library preparation used 5' RACE. This sample was sequenced with a NextSeq 500. The TCR library protocol attached a unique molecular identifier to each TCR cDNA molecule to allow correction of PCR and sequencing errors. In the source study's methods: Decombinator tools were used for TCR identification, UMI-based error correction and CDR3 extraction. Expanded TCRs were defined as those above a frequency of 2 per 1,000, corresponding to the top 1% of the tumor frequency distribution. Expanded tumor TCRs statistically deemed absent (corrected P<0.05) from at least one tumor region were classed as regional, and all other expanded tumor TCRs were classed as ubiquitous. Each repertoire was subsampled 100 times to 5,000 TCRs, after which Renyi diversity was computed with the R vegan package. To build CDR3 similarity networks, amino acid triplet string-kernel similarity was used, and CDR3s were connected when their pairwise similarity was above 0.82. Starting from the raw public reads, TCRdb applied fastp trimming at Q25, assembled clones with MiXCR and retained in-frame beta chains. Each CDR3 protein gets just one entry, which takes the most common genes and DNA from the rows behind it. The authors' filters were not applied to this entry. The sample table holds some 14,000 distinct CDR3 sequences, of which over 3% were seen once. The ten most abundant clones make up 7% to 8% of the sample.

The CDR3 has 17 amino acids, counting the end cysteine and phenylalanine. The CDR3 DNA has 51 bases and is translated from base 1. V is pruned by 6 bases and J by 3 bases, leaving 15 bases of the junction without a gene match. The germline V gene (reference sequence) gives CDR1 as DFQATT and CDR2 as SNEGSKA. The time point label, as the study defines it: sample taken at primary tumor resection. Donors were around 69 patients with early-stage, untreated non-small cell lung cancer from the lung TRACERx cohort. For TCR sequencing, whole RNA was extracted from tumor and nontumor lung tissue, or from cryopreserved PBMC samples, and no cell sorting was done. Only patients with enough RNA available from two or more tumor regions were chosen for TCR sequencing. Before being selected, tumor and adjacent nontumor lung specimens were reviewed by a lung pathologist.

The sequence was collected from a male donor with early-stage non-small cell lung cancer. The sequencing here drew on lung tumor tissue, taken at surgery. This sequence uses TRBV20-1 and TRBJ1-5; a stretch of 9 junction bases matches TRBD1. The encoded CDR3 is CSAVPGTGSRDNQPQHF. The DNA reads TGCAGTGCCGTACCTGGGACAGGGAGCCGGGACAATCAGCCCCAGCATTTT.